Listed below are T cell receptor beta chains from one sample, sequenced in a study of T cell responses to AZD1222 COVID-19 vaccine. The repertoire was sequenced with immunoSEQ multiplex PCR; TCRdb's copy has only in-frame clones and lacks some. Of 140,000 to 150,000 clones in the sample, approximately 85% were seen once. Sequences were derived from peripheral blood, sampled on day 0 of AZD1222 vaccination. The receptors here all came from an adult in good health. The CDR3 runs from the conserved cysteine through the conserved F or W. D genes are given only for firm matches. Expanded clones are given a class, and other clones once, few, many or no size at all.

>.|.|TRBJ1-2|TRBV3-1/TRBV3-2
TGTGCCAGCAGCTCCGGAGGGGACGGCTACACCTTC
CASSSGGDGYTF
>TRBD2|.|TRBJ2-3|TRBV10-1
TGCGCCAGCAGTGAGGGGACTAGCGGGGGCACCCAGTATTTT
CASSEGTSGGTQYF
>TRBD1|few|TRBJ1-1|TRBV7-9
TGTGCCACTCCAAAGGGGGCTTCGAACACTGAAGCTTTCTTT
CATPKGASNTEAFF
>.|once|TRBJ2-7|TRBV4-1
TGCGCCAGCAGCCAAGATAGTCGGGACGGGTTCTACGAGCAGTACTTC
CASSQDSRDGFYEQYF
>TRBD2|.|TRBJ2-7|TRBV6-4
TGTGCCAGCAGTGAGTCCAGCGGGAGGGCCGGGGAGCAGTACTTC
CASSESSGRAGEQYF
>.|.|TRBJ2-3|TRBV5-1
TGCGCCAGCAGCCGGAATGACGGCACAGATACGCAGTATTTT
CASSRNDGTDTQYF
>TRBD2|.|TRBJ2-4|TRBV3-1/TRBV3-2
TGTGCCAGCAGCCTTTTAAGCGGGACAAACATTCAGTACTTC
CASSLLSGTNIQYF
>TRBD1|.|TRBJ1-1|TRBV13
TGTGCCAGCAGCTGGCCGGACAGGGGCCCTGAAGCTTTCTTT
CASSWPDRGPEAFF
>TRBD1|.|TRBJ1-5|TRBV2
TGTGCCAGCAGTGGACAGGGGAATCAGCCCCAGCATTTT
CASSGQGNQPQHF
>TRBD1|.|TRBJ1-1|TRBV10-3
TGTGCCATCAGTGACTCAGGGGGGGTGAACACTGAAGCTTTCTTT
CAISDSGGVNTEAFF
>.|.|TRBJ2-3|TRBV7-9
TGTGCCAGCAGCGCACCAGGGGCCTGGCCAGATACGCAGTATTTT
CASSAPGAWPDTQYF
>.|.|TRBJ2-6|TRBV7-2
TGTGCCAGCAGTCGTCAACACGGCTCTGGGGCCAACGTCCTGACTTTC
CASSRQHGSGANVLTF
>TRBD1|.|TRBJ1-2|TRBV18
TGTGCCAGCTCACCCGGGACAGGGGACGGTGGCTACACCTTC
CASSPGTGDGGYTF
>.|.|TRBJ1-1|TRBV4-1
TGCGCCAGCAGCCAAGTGGTACAAATGAACACTGAAGCTTTCTTT
CASSQVVQMNTEAFF
>.|few|TRBJ2-2|TRBV11-3
TGTGCCAGCAGCTTAGAGGGGCCCGGGGAGCTGTTTTTT
CASSLEGPGELFF
>.|.|TRBJ1-3|TRBV6-5
TGTGCCAGCAGAGGATACTCTGGAAACACCATATATTTT
CASRGYSGNTIYF
>.|.|TRBJ2-3|TRBV2
TGTGCCAGCAGTCTTGCTAGAGGCGGCTCAGATACGCAGTATTTT
CASSLARGGSDTQYF
>.|.|TRBJ1-6|TRBV27
TGTGCCAGCAGTCCTAACCTCGCGACAGATTCACCCCTCCACTTT
CASSPNLATDSPLHF
>TRBD1|.|TRBJ1-1|TRBV28
TGTGCCAGCAGTTCCATCCGGGACAGTACTAACACTGAAGCTTTCTTT
CASSSIRDSTNTEAFF
>.|.|TRBJ2-1|TRBV19
TGTGCCAGTAGCGGACGTAGCTCCTACAATGAGCAGTTCTTC
CASSGRSSYNEQFF
>.|.|TRBJ1-3|TRBV15
TGTGCCACCAGCAGAGATCGGGGCTCATCTGGAAACACCATATATTTT
CATSRDRGSSGNTIYF
>.|.|TRBJ1-5|TRBV4-2
TGTGCCAGCAGCCAAGGGGAGGCGTCAGGGAATCAGCCCCAGCATTTT
CASSQGEASGNQPQHF
>.|few|TRBJ1-3|TRBV15
TGTGCCACCAGCAGAGATAGGAACTCTTTTGGAAACACCATATATTTT
CATSRDRNSFGNTIYF
>.|.|TRBJ2-3|TRBV19
TGTGCCAGTAGTACCCGCACAGATACGCAGTATTTT
CASSTRTDTQYF
>.|once|TRBJ2-6|TRBV5-4
TGTGCCAGCAGCTTCCTCGGGGCTGGGGCCAACGTCCTGACTTTC
CASSFLGAGANVLTF
>TRBD2|.|TRBJ2-7|TRBV10-1
TGCGCCAGCAGTGAGCCGGGAGGGCCCTACGAGCAGTACTTC
CASSEPGGPYEQYF
>.|.|TRBJ1-3|TRBV7-2
TGTGCCAGCAGCCTGGGTGGACTGATCTCTGGAAACACCATATATTTT
CASSLGGLISGNTIYF
>.|.|TRBJ1-1|TRBV3-1/TRBV3-2
TGTGCCAGCAGCAAAGGGGACACCATGATGATGAACACTGAAGCTTTCTTT
CASSKGDTMMMNTEAFF
>.|.|TRBJ2-1|TRBV4-2
TGTGCCAGCAGCCAAGATGTAGGGGGCTCCTACAATGAGCAGTTCTTC
CASSQDVGGSYNEQFF
>TRBD2|.|TRBJ2-3|TRBV5-1
TGCGCCAGCAGCTCGGGACTAGCGGCGGTAGATACGCAGTATTTT
CASSSGLAAVDTQYF
>TRBD2|.|TRBJ2-3|TRBV4-1
TGCGCCAGCAGCCAAGGTGGGGCGGGGGGAGGCACAGATACGCAGTATTTT
CASSQGGAGGGTDTQYF
>.|once|TRBJ2-5|TRBV28
TGTGCCAGCAGTTCTCAAGAGACCCAGTACTTC
CASSSQETQYF
>TRBD1|.|TRBJ1-4|TRBV3-1/TRBV3-2
TGTGCCAGCAGCCGTACAGGGGGTGCAACTAATGAAAAACTGTTTTTT
CASSRTGGATNEKLFF
>.|once|TRBJ2-2|TRBV4-1
TGCGCCAGCAGCCTCACGGAGGGGCCGGCCGGGGAGCTGTTTTTT
CASSLTEGPAGELFF
>.|once|TRBJ2-7|TRBV6-5
TGTGCCAGTGCGGGGAACTCCTACGAGCAGTACTTC
CASAGNSYEQYF
>TRBD2|.|TRBJ2-1|TRBV19
TGTGCCGTACAGCGGGAAGCCTACAATGAGCAGTTCTTC
CAVQREAYNEQFF
>TRBD1|.|TRBJ2-1|TRBV27
TGTGCCAGCACCGACAGGGTGAATGAGCAGTTCTTC
CASTDRVNEQFF
>.|.|TRBJ2-5|TRBV5-4
TGTGCCAGCAGCTCCTCAGGGGAAGAGACCCAGTACTTC
CASSSSGEETQYF
>.|.|TRBJ1-1|TRBV11-2
TGTGCCAGCAGCAAGCTGACGGTGAACACTGAAGCTTTCTTT
CASSKLTVNTEAFF
>.|.|TRBJ1-1|TRBV12-5
TGTGCTAGTGGTTTGGTCCAGAGCACTGAAGCTTTCTTT
CASGLVQSTEAFF
>TRBD2|few|TRBJ2-3|TRBV10-3
TGTGCCATCAGTGGTAGGACTAGCGGGTCAGATACGCAGTATTTT
CAISGRTSGSDTQYF
>TRBD1|.|TRBJ2-7|TRBV28
TGTGCCAGCAGTAATGGACAGGTCCTCCTCTACGAGCAGTACTTC
CASSNGQVLLYEQYF
>.|.|TRBJ2-3|TRBV30
TGTGCCTGGTCGCCGGGGATCAGCACAGATACGCAGTATTTT
CAWSPGISTDTQYF
>TRBD1|.|TRBJ1-6|TRBV6-1
TGTGCCAGCAGTGTAGGGGGAGGGACAGATAATTCACCCCTCCACTTT
CASSVGGGTDNSPLHF
>.|.|TRBJ2-3|TRBV28
TGTGCCAGCAGTTTAGACGGCCCGGGGGGCACAGATACGCAGTATTTT
CASSLDGPGGTDTQYF
>.|few|TRBJ1-2|TRBV29-1
TGCAGCGTTGATCCGACAGCTAACTATGGCTACACCTTC
CSVDPTANYGYTF
>TRBD1|.|TRBJ2-7|TRBV7-9
TGTGCCAGCAGCACGTCCGGGACAGGGGGTTCTGACGAGCAGTACTTC
CASSTSGTGGSDEQYF
>.|.|TRBJ2-3|TRBV9
TGTGCCAGCAGCCGGGGGAGCACAGATACGCAGTATTTT
CASSRGSTDTQYF
>.|few|TRBJ1-4|TRBV3-1/TRBV3-2
TGTGCCAGCAGCCCCGACAGGCTTAATGAAAAACTGTTTTTT
CASSPDRLNEKLFF
>TRBD2|.|TRBJ2-1|TRBV28
TGTGCCAGCAGTTCACTACTAGCGGGGAAGAGTAATGAGCAGTTCTTC
CASSSLLAGKSNEQFF
>TRBD2|.|TRBJ2-1|TRBV11-2
TGTGCCAGCACCCTAGCGGGGGGAATGTACAATGAGCAGTTCTTC
CASTLAGGMYNEQFF
>.|.|TRBJ1-5|TRBV19
TGTGCCAGTAGTATGTCTGGGAGGGAGCCCCAGCATTTT
CASSMSGREPQHF
>TRBD2|few|TRBJ2-2|TRBV7-9
TGTGCCAGCAGCTTGGAGCTAGCGGGGGCCACCGGGGAGCTGTTTTTT
CASSLELAGATGELFF
>TRBD2|once|TRBJ2-1|TRBV25-1
TGTGCCAGCAGTGACCAGCGGGAGGGCCCGAACAATGAGCAGTTCTTC
CASSDQREGPNNEQFF
>.|.|TRBJ1-5|TRBV6-1
TGTGCCAGCAGTGACAGGGATGTTCAGCCCCAGCATTTT
CASSDRDVQPQHF
>TRBD1|.|TRBJ1-4|TRBV11-2
TGTGCCAGCAGCTTCACTCAGGGGGGGGCGACTGAAAAACTGTTTTTT
CASSFTQGGATEKLFF
>TRBD2|.|TRBJ2-1|TRBV30
TGTGCCTGGAGTCCTCCCCCTAGCGGCCGCTACAACAATGAGCAGTTCTTC
CAWSPPPSGRYNNEQFF
>TRBD1|.|TRBJ2-7|TRBV5-1
TGCGCCAGCAGCCCACCACCGGGACAGGTGCCCGAGCAGTACTTC
CASSPPPGQVPEQYF
>.|.|TRBJ1-2|TRBV24-1
TGTGCCACCAGTGATCCTACAGGGTCCTATGGCTACACCTTC
CATSDPTGSYGYTF
>.|.|TRBJ1-1|TRBV7-9
TGTGCCAGAGGGACGGTGAACACTGAAGCTTTCTTT
CARGTVNTEAFF